Below, one T cell receptor (beta chain) is given with its context. Antigen specificity is unknown. Negatively enriched CD4+ T cells were divided by CD45RA into naive and memory. Assay execution proceeded at the deep level. TCRdb's table, derived via immunoSEQ multiplex PCR, lists solely in-frame clones and lacks some. The sample contains millions of clones, 85% to 95% of which appear only once. Trimming stripped 2 bases from V and 2 bases from J, with 15 bases between. The germline gives CDR1 SEHNR, CDR2 FQNEAQ (reference sequence). This CDR3 has 16 residues. This entry is derived from a study of shared clonotypes between healthy human individuals. Study-wide points: Clonotype sharing among donors, it was expected, would be affected by sequencing depth.

The chain recombines TRBV7-9 with TRBJ2-5, with D possibly called TRBD1 or TRBD2 (6 bases each). This sequence originates from a man between 18 and 35 years old in good health. Sample: naive CD4+ T cells sorted from blood. Sample subset: CD45RA+ positively selected. The DNA of the CDR3 is TGTGCCAGCAGCTTACGCGCAGGAGGGGGACAAGAGACCCAGTACTTC. It codes for CASSLRAGGGQETQYF.